The 3 T cell receptor beta chains listed next were all sequenced from one sample in a study of blood T cell repertoires in COVID-19. Libraries were prepared by immunoSEQ multiplex PCR; TCRdb keeps only in-frame clonotypes and omits some of them. The sample includes roughly 150,000 clones, 83% of them seen just once. Sequenced sample: peripheral blood. The receptors come from a woman aged 80 or over with acute or convalescent COVID-19.

The chain links TRBV3-1 (or the pseudogene TRBV3-2) to TRBJ1-3; D is perhaps TRBD1 (5 bases). V was pared by 11 bases and J by 0 bases, with 17 bases between. Germline V gene data show CDR1 as LGHDT and CDR2 as YNNKEL (reference sequence). There are 15 residues in the CDR3. This CDR3 reads CASTGGIGSGNTIYF. CDR3 sequence (DNA): TGTGCCTCTACCGGGGGGATCGGCTCTGGAAACACCATATATTTT.

CDR3 coding DNA: TGTGCCAGCAACCAGATGGGGGGTGGCGAGCAGTACTTC. Its protein product is CASNQMGGGEQYF. This chain connects TRBV2 to TRBJ2-7, with a tentative D call TRBD2 (6 bases). Germline V gives CDR1 SNHLY, CDR2 FYNNEI. The CDR3 covers 13 residues. The germline V and J ends were trimmed by 7 bases and 6 bases, with 16 bases remaining between them. Based on the CDR3 plus reference TRBV2 and TRBJ2-7, the full variable domain is EPEVTQTPSHQVTQMGQEVILRCVPISNHLYFYWYRQILGQKVEFLVSFYNNEISEKSEIFDDQFSVERPDGSNFTLKIRSTKLEDSAMYFCASNQMGGGEQYFGPGTRLTVT.

This clone turned up a few times. This chain connects TRBV28 to TRBJ1-2, with D unresolved. V was pared by 8 bases and J by 8 bases, with 21 bases between. Germline loops: CDR1 MDHEN, CDR2 SYDVKM. The CDR3 totals 14 residues. The CDR3 DNA reads TGTGCCAGCGAACGAGTAACCGGGGATGGAGGCTACACCTTC. This translates into CASERVTGDGGYTF.